Detailed here is one T cell receptor (beta chain). This entry belongs to a study of blood T cell repertoires in COVID-19. Libraries were prepared by immunoSEQ multiplex PCR; TCRdb keeps only in-frame clonotypes and omits some of them. The table records 150,000 to 200,000 clones, 84% of them present only once. The V end was cut by 5 bases, the J end by 3 bases, with 16 bases between. Germline V CDR1 and CDR2: LGHNA, YSLEER. This CDR3 contains 15 residues. The genes are TRBV4-3 and TRBJ1-1, with a possible D match to TRBD1 (5 bases). Sequenced: PBMCs or T cells enriched from blood (not recorded which). The TCR comes from a woman aged 45 to 65 who had recovered from COVID-19. CDR3 bases: TGCGCCAGCAGCACCGACTCCGGGGGGGACACTGAAGCTTTCTTT. This sequence encodes CASSTDSGGDTEAFF.